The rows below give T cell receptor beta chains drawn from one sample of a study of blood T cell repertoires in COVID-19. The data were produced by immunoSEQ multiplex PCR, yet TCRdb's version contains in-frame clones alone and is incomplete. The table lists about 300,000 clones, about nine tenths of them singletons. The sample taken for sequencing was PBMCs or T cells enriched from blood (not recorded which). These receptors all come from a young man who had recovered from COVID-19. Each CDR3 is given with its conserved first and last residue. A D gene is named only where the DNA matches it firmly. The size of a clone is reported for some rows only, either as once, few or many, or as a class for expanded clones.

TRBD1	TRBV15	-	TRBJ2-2	TGTGCCACCAGCAGGGGGACAGGCCGGAACACCGGGGAGCTGTTTTTT	CATSRGTGRNTGELFF
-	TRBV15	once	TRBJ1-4	TGTGCCACCAGCTCCCGCTTTCCAGGGGCCGTTGAAAAACTGTTTTTT	CATSSRFPGAVEKLFF
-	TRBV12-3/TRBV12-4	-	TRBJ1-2	TGTGCCAGCAGAAGGGAGGACTATGGCTACACCTTC	CASRREDYGYTF
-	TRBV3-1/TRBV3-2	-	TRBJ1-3	TGTGCCAGCAGGGGCGGGGCTGGAAACACCATATATTTT	CASRGGAGNTIYF
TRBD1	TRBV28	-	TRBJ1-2	TGTGCCAGCAGTGCATACTCCGGGACAGGGCTTAACTATGGCTACACCTTC	CASSAYSGTGLNYGYTF
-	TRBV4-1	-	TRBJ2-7	TGCGCCAGCAGCCAAGACCAGACAGTCACCTCCTACGAGCAGTACTTC	CASSQDQTVTSYEQYF
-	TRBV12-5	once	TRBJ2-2	TGTGCTAGTGGTTTGGGTGCGAGCGCCGGGGAGCTGTTTTTT	CASGLGASAGELFF
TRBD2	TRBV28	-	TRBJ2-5	TGTGCCAGCAGTTTGTTTGGCGGGGGGGCCAGGGAGACCCAGTACTTC	CASSLFGGGARETQYF
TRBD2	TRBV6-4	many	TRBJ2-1	TGTGCCAGCAGTGACTGGGCGGGAGGCGGGCAGTTCTTC	CASSDWAGGGQFF
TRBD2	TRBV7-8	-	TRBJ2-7	TGTGCCAGCAGCCCGGGACTATCCAGCTCCTACGAGCAGTACTTC	CASSPGLSSSYEQYF
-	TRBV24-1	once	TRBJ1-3	TGTGCCAAGCCTTCTGGAAACACCATATATTTT	CAKPSGNTIYF
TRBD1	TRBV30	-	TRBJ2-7	TGTGCCTGGAGCCCGACAGGGGTGAACGAGCAGTACTTC	CAWSPTGVNEQYF
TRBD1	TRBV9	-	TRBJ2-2	TGTGCCTCCGGGACAGCGAACACCGGGGAGCTGTTTTTT	CASGTANTGELFF
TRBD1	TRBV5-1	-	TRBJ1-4	TGCGCCAGCAGCTTGGACAGGGGTGGCGAAAAACTGTTTTTT	CASSLDRGGEKLFF
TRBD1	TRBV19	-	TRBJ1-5	TGTGCCAGTAGTATTTGGGGACAGGGGGCGGGACAGCCCCAGCATTTT	CASSIWGQGAGQPQHF
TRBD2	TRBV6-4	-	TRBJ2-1	TGTGCCAGCAGTGACTTAGCGGGGGGGCAACGTGAGCAGTTCTTC	CASSDLAGGQREQFF